This TCR beta chain is drawn from a study of shared clonotypes between healthy human individuals. The CDR3 is 13 residues long. The V end lost 5 bases, the J end lost 1 base, and 8 bases lay between the germline ends. Germline V gives CDR1 SGHAT, CDR2 FQNNGV. Splitting of CD4+ cells produced CD45RA+ naive and CD45RA-negative memory subsets. Details on this clone: This specimen includes other DNA sequences encoding the same CDR3.

Sequenced by immunoSEQ multiplex PCR; TCRdb stores in-frame clones only, minus some. The data hold 2.5 million or so clones, with 85% to 95% observed a single time. This clonotype was sampled from a man in his late teens or twenties in good health. The chain combines TRBV11-2 with TRBJ1-1; D call uncertain. Specimen: naive CD4+ T cells sorted from blood. The subset is: CD45RA+ positively selected. CDR3 coding DNA: TGTGCCAGCAGCCGGACGGGGAACACTGAAGCTTTCTTT. This gives the protein CASSRTGNTEAFF. Full variable domain (remainder filled in from reference TRBV11-2 and TRBJ1-1): EAGVAQSPRYKIIEKRQSVAFWCNPISGHATLYWYQQILGQGPKLLIQFQNNGVVDDSQLPKDRFSAERLKGVDSTLKIQPAKLEDSAVYLCASSRTGNTEAFFGQGTRLTVV.